Each of the 23 T cell receptor beta chains below was sequenced from the same sample in a study of blood T cell repertoires in COVID-19. Assay used: immunoSEQ multiplex PCR; TCRdb lists only in-frame clones, some missing. In the table there are approximately 41,000 clones, around 87% of which are singletons. The sequenced sample consisted of peripheral blood. The receptors here all came from a woman over 75 with active COVID-19.

The J gene is TRBJ1-1, the V gene TRBV28; D not certain. V was pared by 0 bases and J by 1 base, with 15 bases between. The CDR3 runs to 17 residues. Germline V gene data show CDR1 as MDHEN and CDR2 as SYDVKM. The DNA of the CDR3 is TGTGCCAGCAGTTTATGGGCCGGAGGGAGGGCGAACACTGAAGCTTTCTTT. It specifies CASSLWAGGRANTEAFF.

V gene TRBV7-3 combines with J gene TRBJ2-3; no firm D call. The ends were cut back, 2 bases at V and 0 bases at J, with 9 bases in the middle. In germline, CDR1 is SGHTA, CDR2 FQGTGA. This CDR3 spans 15 amino acids. The CDR3 loop reads CASSLSIVSTDTQYF. The CDR3 bases are TGTGCCAGCAGCTTATCGATAGTCAGCACAGATACGCAGTATTTT. Combining the CDR3 with reference TRBV7-3 and TRBJ2-3 gives the whole variable domain GAGVSQTPSNKVTEKGKYVELRCDPISGHTALYWYRQSLGQGPEFLIYFQGTGAADDSGLPNDRFFAVRPEGSVSTLKIQRTERGDSAVYLCASSLSIVSTDTQYFGPGTRLTVL.

CDR3 sequence: CASSYGRGNTEAFF. The CDR3 DNA sequence: TGTGCCAGCAGTTACGGTCGGGGGAACACTGAAGCTTTCTTT. The chain carries TRBV6-2 or TRBV6-3 and TRBJ1-1; D call uncertain. Trimming shortened V by 2 bases and J by 1 base, and 8 bases separated the two germline ends. CDR1 is MNHEY, CDR2 SVGEGT, per germline. The CDR3 spans 14 residues.

This clone was observed a few times. The chain uses TRBV23-1 and TRBJ1-5; 9 bases match TRBD1. TRBV23-1 is an ORF, with its function uncertain. The CDR3 contains 14 residues. V shed 2 bases, J shed 8 bases, and the junction held 4 bases outside the gene matches. Here the CDR3 DNA reads TGCGCCAGCAGTCAACGGGACAGGGCTGAGCCCCAGCATTTT. It encodes CASSQRDRAEPQHF.

For this clone: The junction and the germline gene differ at one end; a read error may be behind it. CDR3: CASSASGGQETQYF. The DNA for the CDR3 is TGTGCTAGCAGTGCTAGCGGGGGACAAGAGACCCAGTACTTC. The chain recombines TRBV7-7 with TRBJ2-5; 10 bases line up with TRBD2. CDR1 is SSHAT, CDR2 FNYEAQ, per germline (reference sequence). The CDR3 sequence is 14 residues long.

The chain combines TRBV30 with TRBJ1-6, with 7 positions matching TRBD1. After removal of 4 bases from V and 1 base from J, the junction contained 7 bases not matched to a gene. This CDR3 has 16 residues. Germline CDR1 reads GTSNPN; CDR2 reads SVGIG (reference sequence). The CDR3 nucleotides read TGTGCCTGGAAAACGGCAGGGGGGTCCTATAATTCACCCCTCCACTTT. This translates into CAWKTAGGSYNSPLHF.

The V gene is TRBV7-2, the J gene TRBJ2-4, with D possibly being TRBD2 (6 bases). Trimming pared 3 bases from V and 1 base from J, leaving 10 bases between. Germline V gives CDR1 SGHTA, CDR2 FQGNSA. The CDR3 extends over 15 amino acids. The CDR3 here is CASSFGGGAKNIQYF. In nucleotides, the CDR3 is TGTGCCAGCAGCTTCGGCGGAGGGGCCAAAAACATTCAGTACTTC.

The J gene is TRBJ1-2, the V gene TRBV3-1 (or the pseudogene TRBV3-2), with 7 positions matching TRBD1. The CDR3 extends over 16 amino acids. The V segment lost 4 bases and the J segment 6 bases; nucleotides outside the gene matches: 14. Germline V gene lookup returns CDR1 LGHDT and CDR2 YNNKEL (reference sequence). The CDR3 sequence: CASSPSGTAFYNGYTF. CDR3 nucleotide sequence: TGTGCCAGCAGCCCAAGTGGGACAGCCTTTTACAATGGCTACACCTTC.

The V gene is TRBV5-6, the J gene TRBJ2-2; TRBD1 is a possible D gene (5 bases). Trimming removed 1 base from V and 6 bases from J, with 13 bases in between. Germline V CDR1 and CDR2: SGHDT, YYEEEE. This CDR3 spans 15 amino acids. DNA of the CDR3: TGTGCCAGCAGCTTGTTAATCAGGGCTTCCGGGGAGCTGTTTTTT. It specifies CASSLLIRASGELFF.

The chain employs TRBV18 and TRBJ2-7; 7 nucleotides match TRBD1. From germline, CDR1 is KGHSH and CDR2 LQKENI. This CDR3 is 15 amino acids long. J lost 3 bases, V lost 3 bases, and 8 bases had no gene match. The CDR3 is CASSPTGKGDYEQYF. The DNA for the CDR3 is TGTGCCAGCTCACCGACAGGGAAGGGGGACTACGAGCAGTACTTC.

A few counts support this clone. V usage is TRBV9 and J usage is TRBJ1-1, with D possibly TRBD1 on 5 matching bases. Trimming took off 3 bases at V and 1 base at J, with 13 bases between the two ends. Germline V gene lookup returns CDR1 SGDLS and CDR2 YYNGEE. This CDR3 contains 15 residues. CDR3 in DNA: TGTGCCAGCAGCGCCGGCAGGGTCCGGAACACTGAAGCTTTCTTT. Its protein is CASSAGRVRNTEAFF.

The chain joins TRBV5-5 to TRBJ2-7; 9 bases line up with TRBD2. The CDR3 sequence is 16 residues long. V lost 0 bases to trimming and J lost 1 base; unmatched junction nucleotides: 5. Germline V gene lookup returns CDR1 SGHKS and CDR2 YYEKEE (reference sequence). Here the CDR3 reads CASSLGGLAGSYEQYF. The CDR3, as DNA: TGTGCCAGCAGCTTGGGGGGCCTAGCGGGATCCTACGAGCAGTACTTC. Together with reference TRBV5-5 and TRBJ2-7, the CDR3 gives the full variable domain: DAGVTQSPTHLIKTRGQQVTLRCSPISGHKSVSWYQQVLGQGPQFIFQYYEKEERGRGNFPDRFSARQFPNYSSELNVNALLLGDSALYLCASSLGGLAGSYEQYFGPGTRLTVT.

The rearrangement links TRBV3-1 (or the pseudogene TRBV3-2) to TRBJ1-4; tentative D call: TRBD1 (5 bases). V shed 5 bases and J shed 8 bases, with 12 bases lying between them. The CDR3 consists of 13 residues. Germline assignment: CDR1 LGHDT and CDR2 YNNKEL (reference sequence). The CDR3 nucleotides are TGTGCCAGCAGCGCCAGGGTCAGGGAAAAACTGTTTTTT. Translated: CASSARVREKLFF.

In this sample, this clone turned up a few times. V usage is TRBV5-1 and J usage is TRBJ1-3; TRBD1 matches 8 bases. J was trimmed by 0 bases and V by 4 bases; bases with no gene match: 6. The germline CDR1 and CDR2 sequences are SGHRS and YFSETQ. The CDR3 is made up of 16 amino acids. The CDR3 sequence: CASSPGTGSSGNTIYF. CDR3 DNA: TGCGCCAGCAGCCCCGGGACAGGCAGCTCTGGAAACACCATATATTTT.

This rearrangement joins TRBV28 to TRBJ1-2; D uncertain. From germline, CDR1 is MDHEN and CDR2 SYDVKM. V dropped 3 bases and J dropped 0 bases, with 14 bases sitting between them. The CDR3 is made up of 16 amino acids. The CDR3 region is CASSFWEPNSNYGYTF. The CDR3 DNA sequence: TGTGCCAGCAGTTTTTGGGAGCCTAACTCTAACTATGGCTACACCTTC.

The chain combines TRBV24-1 with TRBJ2-1; the D is unclear. Germline CDR1 is KGHDR and CDR2 is SFDVKD. This CDR3 region has 15 residues. Trimming pared 4 bases from V and 6 bases from J, leaving 15 bases between. CDR3 sequence: CATSDRTRPINEQFF. The CDR3 DNA sequence: TGTGCCACCAGTGACCGCACGCGCCCCATCAATGAGCAGTTCTTC.

This chain links TRBV3-1 (or the pseudogene TRBV3-2) with TRBJ2-1; D may be TRBD1 (6 bases). The CDR3 spans 16 residues. Trimming removed 3 bases from V and 3 bases from J, with 15 bases in between. Germline V gene data show CDR1 as LGHDT and CDR2 as YNNKEL (reference sequence). CDR3 coding DNA: TGTGCCAGCAGCCACGGGGCAGGGGTTCTCTACAATGAGCAGTTCTTC. Translated: CASSHGAGVLYNEQFF.

The chain joins TRBV27 to TRBJ1-2, with 11 bases identical to TRBD1. V was pared by 5 bases and J by 10 bases, with 9 bases of the junction left unmatched. Germline V gives CDR1 MNHEY, CDR2 SMNVEV (reference sequence). There are 14 residues in the CDR3. DNA of the CDR3: TGTGCCAGCAGTCCTTCCCGGGACAGGGGGACCTACACCTTC. It specifies CASSPSRDRGTYTF.

The chain carries TRBV5-8 and TRBJ2-1; 11 bases align to TRBD2. There are 16 residues in the CDR3. In germline, CDR1 is SGHTS, CDR2 YDEGEE. The V segment lost 3 bases and the J segment 8 bases; nucleotides outside the gene matches: 10. Written as DNA, the CDR3 is TGTGCCAGCAGCTGGCAACTAGCGGGGGCCAGGGATGAGCAGTTCTTC. It codes for CASSWQLAGARDEQFF.

CDR3 sequence: CASSRKLTGSTSSYEQYF. DNA of the CDR3: TGCGCCAGCAGCAGAAAACTGACAGGCAGCACCAGCTCCTACGAGCAGTACTTC. V usage is TRBV5-1 and J usage is TRBJ2-7; TRBD1 is a possible D gene (6 bases). CDR1 and CDR2 (germline): SGHRS, YFSETQ. The CDR3 length is 18 residues. V dropped 4 bases and J dropped 0 bases, with 23 bases sitting between them.

V is TRBV2 and J is TRBJ2-2; 7 nucleotides line up with TRBD1. Germline V gene sequence: CDR1 SNHLY, CDR2 FYNNEI. With 6 bases clipped from V and 0 bases from J, the junction kept 4 bases outside the gene matches. The CDR3 extends over 15 amino acids. DNA for the CDR3: TGTGCCAGCAGAGCCGGGACAGCGAACACCGGGGAGCTGTTTTTT. Its translation: CASRAGTANTGELFF.

The chain couples TRBV28 to TRBJ1-1; the match to TRBD1 covers 9 bases. The J segment lost 3 bases and the V segment lost 4 bases, leaving 9 bases of the junction unmatched. CDR1 and CDR2 (germline): MDHEN, SYDVKM. CDR3 length: 16 amino acids. The CDR3 spells CASSSPTGGGYTEAFF. The CDR3 nucleotides are TGTGCCAGCAGTTCCCCGACAGGGGGGGGATACACTGAAGCTTTCTTT. Using reference TRBV28 and TRBJ1-1 for the parts outside the CDR3, the full variable domain is DVKVTQSSRYLVKRTGEKVFLECVQDMDHENMFWYRQDPGLGLRLIYFSYDVKMKEKGDIPEGYSVSREKKERFSLILESASTNQTSMYLCASSSPTGGGYTEAFFGQGTRLTVV.

The chain carries TRBV5-4 and TRBJ2-1; D gene unclear. V was cut by 4 bases and J by 6 bases, with 11 bases left in between. Germline V CDR1 and CDR2: SGHNT, YYREEE (reference sequence). This CDR3 has 13 residues. The CDR3 sequence is CASSPTRSNEQFF. The DNA for the CDR3 is TGTGCCAGCAGCCCAACAAGGAGCAATGAGCAGTTCTTC.